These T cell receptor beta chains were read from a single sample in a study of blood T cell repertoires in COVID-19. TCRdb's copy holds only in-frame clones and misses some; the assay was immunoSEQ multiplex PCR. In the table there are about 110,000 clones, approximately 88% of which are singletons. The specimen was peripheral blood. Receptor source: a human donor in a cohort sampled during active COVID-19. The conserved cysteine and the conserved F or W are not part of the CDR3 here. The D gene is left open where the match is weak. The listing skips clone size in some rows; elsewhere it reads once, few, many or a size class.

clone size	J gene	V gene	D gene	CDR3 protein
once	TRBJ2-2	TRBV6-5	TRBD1	ASRGQGINTGELF
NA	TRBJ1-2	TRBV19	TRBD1	ASSISGGYSYGYT
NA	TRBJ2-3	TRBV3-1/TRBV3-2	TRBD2	ASSQEGSGGASDTQY
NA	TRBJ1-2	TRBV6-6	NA	ASSYGGWGYT
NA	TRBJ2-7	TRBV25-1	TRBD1	ASSQTGGDEQY
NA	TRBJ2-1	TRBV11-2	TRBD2	ASSPRGPGTINEQF
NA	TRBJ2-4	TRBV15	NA	ATSRDVGNIQY
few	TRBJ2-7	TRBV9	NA	ASSVGGRSSYEQY
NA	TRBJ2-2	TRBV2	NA	ASSAYTGELF
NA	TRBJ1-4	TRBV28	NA	ASTDVKGEEKLF
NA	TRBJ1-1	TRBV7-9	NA	ASSFDGGRRNTEAF
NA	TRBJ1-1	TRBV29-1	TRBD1	SVNRGQGTEAF
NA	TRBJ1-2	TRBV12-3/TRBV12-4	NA	ASTLPGLEGYT
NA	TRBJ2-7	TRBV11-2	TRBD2	ASLAGGDEQY
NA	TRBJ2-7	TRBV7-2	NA	ASSPGIQGSSYEQY
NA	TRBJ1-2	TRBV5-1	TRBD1	ASTPGTGNYGYT
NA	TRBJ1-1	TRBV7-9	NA	ASSLAMDRNTEAF
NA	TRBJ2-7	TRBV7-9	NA	ASSPRGGSYEQY
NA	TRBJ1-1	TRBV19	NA	ASSIGGGGNTEAF
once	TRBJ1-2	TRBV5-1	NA	ASSIQINYGYT